Listed below are T cell receptor beta chains from one sample, sequenced in a study of CD8+CD57+ T cells in acquired aplastic anemia. TCRdb analysed the reads with MiXCR anew, one entry per CDR3 protein. This sample carries 180,000 or so distinct CDR3 sequences, less than 60% of them seen once, and the ten largest clones take around 1.8%. Input material: sorted CD4+, CD8+, or CD8+CD57+ T cells (not recorded which) from PBMCs. These receptor sequences come from a human donor with aplastic anemia. The CDR3 runs from the conserved cysteine through the conserved F or W. The D gene is left open where the match is weak. Size is omitted from some rows. Given values are once, few, many or a class for expanded clones.

TRBV6-5	-	TRBJ1-3	many	CASRVKDTIYF	TGTGCCAGCAGGGTTAAGGACACCATATATTTT
TRBV2	-	TRBJ1-6	-	CASNSVRKSSPLHF	TGTGCCAGCAACAGCGTCAGGAAGAGTTCACCCCTCCACTTT
TRBV5-1	-	TRBJ1-1	-	CASTLIAGNTEAFF	TGCGCCAGCACCCTGATAGCAGGGAACACTGAAGCTTTCTTT
TRBV19	-	TRBJ2-7	-	CASSIRATYEQYF	TGTGCCAGTAGCATCAGGGCTACCTACGAGCAGTACTTC
TRBV19	-	TRBJ2-3	-	CASSIRGSSYEQYF	TGTGCCAGTAGTATCCGGGGCAGCTCCTACGAGCAGTATTTT
TRBV29-1	-	TRBJ1-3	-	CSVTLGSTIYF	TGCAGCGTGACTCTAGGCAGCACCATATATTTT
TRBV19	-	TRBJ1-5	-	CASSTSGRANQPQHF	TGTGCCAGTAGTACATCCGGACGGGCGAATCAGCCCCAGCATTTT
TRBV7-2	-	TRBJ2-7	-	CASSLFQDYEQYF	TGTGCCAGCAGCTTATTCCAGGACTACGAGCAGTACTTC
TRBV5-5	-	TRBJ1-2	many	CASSLGGPGYGYTF	TGTGCCAGCAGCCTGGGGGGTCCGGGCTATGGCTACACCTTC
TRBV5-1	TRBD2	TRBJ2-3	-	CASSSRGGPDTQYF	TGCGCCAGCAGCTCACGCGGGGGGCCAGATACGCAGTATTTT
TRBV6-1	-	TRBJ1-5	-	CASSPDAGGDQPQHF	TGTGCCAGCAGTCCAGACGCGGGCGGGGATCAGCCCCAGCATTTT
TRBV2	TRBD1	TRBJ1-1	-	CASLRGSLNTEAFF	TGTGCCAGCCTCAGGGGGTCACTGAACACTGAAGCTTTCTTT
TRBV5-6	TRBD1	TRBJ1-2	many	CASSSGPGQHSNYGYTF	TGTGCCAGCAGCTCGGGACCGGGACAGCATTCTAACTATGGCTACACCTTC
TRBV7-9	-	TRBJ2-4	many	CASSLVGGIQYF	TGTGCCAGCAGCTTAGTAGGGGGCATTCAGTACTTC
TRBV7-8	-	TRBJ1-2	-	CASSSDSGDYGYTF	TGTGCCAGCAGCTCCGACAGCGGAGACTATGGCTACACCTTC
TRBV29-1	TRBD1	TRBJ1-5	-	CSVQAGGETQHF	TGCAGCGTTCAGGCAGGGGGGGAGACCCAGCATTTT
TRBV10-2	-	TRBJ1-1	many	CASSVKGGTEAFF	TGCGCCAGCAGTGTAAAGGGGGGCACTGAAGCTTTCTTT
TRBV10-3	TRBD1	TRBJ1-2	few	CASTDRDYGYTF	TGTGCCAGCACGGACAGGGACTATGGCTACACCTTC
TRBV18	TRBD1	TRBJ1-2	-	CASSTGTGGAGYTF	TGTGCCAGCTCAACCGGGACAGGAGGCGCAGGCTACACCTTC
TRBV4-3	-	TRBJ2-1	-	CASSQEEAGGYEQFF	TGCGCCAGCAGCCAAGAAGAGGCAGGGGGGTATGAGCAGTTCTTC
TRBV15	-	TRBJ1-6	-	CATSDLGVDGDYNSPLHF	TGTGCCACCAGCGATCTCGGCGTGGACGGGGACTATAATTCACCCCTCCACTTT
TRBV20-1	TRBD2	TRBJ2-1	-	CSAIAGSSEQFF	TGCAGTGCTATAGCGGGAAGTAGTGAGCAGTTCTTC
TRBV7-9	-	TRBJ2-7	-	CASSLDGRAYEQYF	TGTGCCAGCAGCTTAGATGGCAGGGCCTACGAGCAGTACTTC
TRBV20-1	-	TRBJ2-3	-	CSASFPSTDTQYF	TGCAGTGCTAGTTTCCCTAGCACAGATACGCAGTATTTT
TRBV27	-	TRBJ2-7	-	CASYSSSYEQYF	TGTGCCAGCTATTCGAGCTCCTACGAGCAGTACTTC
TRBV20-1	-	TRBJ2-7	-	CSAGQSTYEQYF	TGCAGTGCTGGTCAATCAACCTACGAGCAGTACTTC
TRBV10-3	TRBD1	TRBJ1-1	-	CAISKRIQGGEAFF	TGTGCCATCAGTAAGAGAATCCAGGGGGGGGAAGCTTTCTTT
TRBV28	-	TRBJ2-7	few	CASSSGDFLLHEQYF	TGTGCCAGCAGCAGTGGGGACTTTCTTTTGCACGAGCAGTACTTC
TRBV7-9	-	TRBJ1-1	-	CASSLGLDTEAFF	TGTGCCAGCAGCTTAGGCTTAGACACTGAAGCTTTCTTT
TRBV4-1	-	TRBJ1-5	many	CASSRDLLGPQHF	TGCGCCAGCAGCCGGGACCTCTTAGGGCCCCAGCATTTT
TRBV9	-	TRBJ1-2	-	CASSALVQGNYGYTF	TGTGCCAGCAGCGCTCTAGTACAGGGTAACTATGGCTACACCTTC
TRBV19	-	TRBJ2-2	-	CASSIASGPGGLFF	TGTGCCAGTAGTATAGCCTCCGGGCCCGGGGGGCTGTTTTTT
TRBV2	TRBD2	TRBJ2-7	-	CASSVGGGEYEQYF	TGTGCCAGCAGTGTTGGCGGGGGAGAATACGAGCAGTACTTC
TRBV19	TRBD1	TRBJ1-1	-	CASSNVRGPEALF	TGTGCCAGTAGTAACGTCAGGGGGCCTGAAGCTCTCTTT
TRBV4-3	-	TRBJ1-2	many	CASSQDSPVPNYGYTF	TGCGCCAGCAGCCAAGATTCACCGGTACCTAACTATGGCTACACCTTC
TRBV29-1	-	TRBJ1-1	-	CSVDGTRGTEAFF	TGCAGCGTTGACGGGACAAGGGGCACTGAAGCTTTCTTT
TRBV18	-	TRBJ2-5	many	CASSPGTVETQYF	TGTGCCAGCTCACCCGGGACGGTTGAGACCCAGTACTTC
TRBV15	-	TRBJ2-7	few	CATSRGGIREQYF	TGTGCCACCAGCAGAGGAGGGATCCGCGAGCAGTACTTC
TRBV15	TRBD2	TRBJ2-3	-	CATSRGLAGATDTQYF	TGTGCCACCAGCAGGGGACTAGCGGGGGCCACAGATACGCAGTATTTT
TRBV7-2	-	TRBJ2-3	many	CASSPLYADTQYF	TGTGCCAGCAGCCCCCTATATGCAGATACGCAGTATTTT
TRBV7-8	-	TRBJ2-7	-	CASTLGDDGGAAIYEQYF	TGTGCCAGCACCTTAGGAGACGATGGCGGGGCGGCTATATACGAGCAGTACTTC
TRBV2	-	TRBJ1-1	once	CASSEVGAGDTEAFF	TGTGCCAGCAGTGAAGTTGGGGCAGGGGACACTGAAGCTTTCTTT
TRBV19	-	TRBJ1-1	-	CASSRRADTEAFF	TGTGCCAGTAGTAGGCGGGCGGATACTGAAGCTTTCTTT
TRBV11-2	-	TRBJ2-4	-	CASSLGWIQYF	TGTGCCAGCAGCTTAGGGTGGATTCAGTACTTC
TRBV24-1	TRBD1	TRBJ2-3	-	CATGGQGSDTQYF	TGTGCCACCGGGGGACAGGGGTCAGATACGCAGTATTTT
TRBV7-6	-	TRBJ1-2	-	CASSLGRGGGYGYTF	TGTGCCAGCAGCTTAGGCAGAGGGGGAGGGTATGGCTACACCTTC